This T cell receptor beta chain was sequenced in a study of blood T cell repertoires in COVID-19. Background on the study: Some COVID-19 samples were acute and others convalescent; all came from the United States, Italy and Spain. In each case, the material was cDNA or gDNA derived from T cells, B-cell-depleted T cells, or PBMCs.

The CDR3 is 15 amino acids. Germline V CDR1 and CDR2: LNHDA, SQIVND (reference sequence). Trimming shortened V by 1 base and J by 6 bases, and 14 bases separated the two germline ends. Authors' processing steps: The authors estimated nucleated cell counts from reference gene primer amplification. The table came from immunoSEQ multiplex PCR; TCRdb's copy has only in-frame clones and leaves some out. That table furnishes V, J and clone size, whereas the DNA furnished D and trimming. Among 110,000 to 150,000 clones listed, about four fifths were seen once. Within 2 weeks of study entry, exposed participants had contacted a PCR-confirmed or clinician-diagnosed COVID-19 case.

Sequencing used PBMCs or T cells enriched from blood (not recorded which). The chain couples TRBV19 to TRBJ2-3; the D gene is possibly TRBD1 (5 bases). This TCR was recovered from a woman aged 18-29 years who had been exposed to COVID-19. For the CDR3, the DNA is TGTGCCAGTAGTATAGGACAGCCCTCTGTGGATACGCAGTATTTT. As protein: CASSIGQPSVDTQYF.